The rows below give T cell receptor beta chains drawn from one sample of a study of T cells after somatic rescue of genetic block. Profiling relied on immunoSEQ multiplex PCR, and the TCRdb table lists in-frame clones only, not all of them. The sample records roughly 12,000 clones, under 80% being singletons. Sequenced material: peripheral blood mononuclear cells (PBMCs). Receptors were obtained from a boy between 5 and 17 years old. Each CDR3 is given without its conserved first and last residue. The order of the fields is D gene, V gene, J gene, CDR3 protein. The D gene is left open where the match is weak.

TRBD2	TRBV18	TRBJ2-7	ASSLYELAGAYEQY
TRBD1	TRBV27	TRBJ2-1	ASSFYRGLYNEQF
.	TRBV19	TRBJ2-1	ASSIGPEQF
.	TRBV5-1	TRBJ1-1	ASSPTGPSTEAF
TRBD1	TRBV7-3	TRBJ1-2	ASSLRTGSNNYT
.	TRBV11-2	TRBJ1-1	ASSVQMNTEAF
.	TRBV29-1	TRBJ2-5	SVDRETQY
TRBD2	TRBV2	TRBJ2-7	AARSSGYYEQY
TRBD1	TRBV5-1	TRBJ1-1	ASSSQGYTEAF
.	TRBV19	TRBJ1-5	ASSTTPFSNQPQH
.	TRBV7-7	TRBJ2-3	ASSPGGDTQY
.	TRBV11-2	TRBJ2-7	ASSLLAGQGGYEQY
.	TRBV6-6	TRBJ1-4	ASSSPNNREKLF
.	TRBV27	TRBJ1-1	ASSLWAVSEAF
.	TRBV11-2	TRBJ2-5	ASSLEYNQETQY
TRBD2	TRBV11-1	TRBJ2-7	ASSSLGFWLAGDYEQY
.	TRBV5-6	TRBJ2-3	ASSLVTRGTDTQY
.	TRBV11-1	TRBJ1-3	ASSLSAGPTGNTIY
.	TRBV7-2	TRBJ1-5	ASSVRGNQPQH
.	TRBV29-1	TRBJ2-7	SVGGGGQSYEQY
.	TRBV5-6	TRBJ1-4	ASSSGGPNEKLF
.	TRBV6-5	TRBJ1-4	ASSYSTGQHEKLF
.	TRBV30	TRBJ2-3	AWSVRLPPDTQY
.	TRBV18	TRBJ1-6	ASSPSLEGALH
TRBD2	TRBV10-3	TRBJ2-2	AISTSGGQEWGELF
TRBD1	TRBV7-3	TRBJ2-1	ASSLIPTGSSYNEQF
TRBD2	TRBV6-1	TRBJ2-7	ASNPPTAGNEQY
.	TRBV6-1	TRBJ1-3	ASSEGPMRGNTIY
TRBD1	TRBV5-1	TRBJ1-1	ASSFSGQGGTEAF
.	TRBV5-1	TRBJ1-4	ASSLSQREGSEKLF
.	TRBV5-1	TRBJ2-6	ASRRGDISGANVLT
.	TRBV2	TRBJ2-1	ASRTGLAAFNEQF
.	TRBV28	TRBJ2-3	ASSFVIDGTDTQY
.	TRBV5-5	TRBJ1-2	ASSLNYGYT
TRBD1	TRBV2	TRBJ1-2	ASKETTGVYGYT
.	TRBV27	TRBJ1-2	ASSWSANYGYT
.	TRBV27	TRBJ2-7	ASRMTGRYEQY
.	TRBV27	TRBJ1-3	ASTGRGGSGNTIY
TRBD1	TRBV4-1	TRBJ2-5	ASSQATGDQETQY
.	TRBV5-1	TRBJ2-3	ASSLAGVNTDTQY
.	TRBV7-7	TRBJ2-1	ASSLRNVLSTSISNEQF
.	TRBV5-1	TRBJ2-3	ASSLDRFTDTQY
TRBD1	TRBV6-6	TRBJ2-1	ASSYPHRGHNEQF
.	TRBV7-2	TRBJ2-1	ASSSLMGVFGYNEQF
.	TRBV19	TRBJ2-5	ASRLGGGRRETQY
.	TRBV9	TRBJ2-7	ASSVGSGHLVEQY
.	TRBV27	TRBJ1-4	ASSKEQKANEKLF
.	TRBV5-4	TRBJ2-2	ASSREGGADTGELF
.	TRBV13	TRBJ2-5	ASSPRKETQY
.	TRBV28	TRBJ2-7	ASSLIPGDSYEQY
TRBD1	TRBV27	TRBJ2-7	ASSFFPGTGVYEQY
.	TRBV4-2	TRBJ1-2	ASSQDGGGFYGYT